This T cell receptor (beta chain) was retrieved from a study of T cells in Graves' hyperthyroidism and ophthalmopathy. RNA transcripts served as the template for amplifying TCR beta CDR3 regions. HTBI primers were employed in a first-round RT-PCR of the TCR CDR3. A single record per CDR3 protein comes from TCRdb applying MiXCR to the multiplex PCR reads. The data contain fewer than 450,000 distinct CDR3 sequences, roughly 17% of them singletons. With respect to this clonotype: Its specificity is unknown.

Findings and limits, study-wide: Most thyroid clonotypes with frequency above 0.001 were detected in blood. Through a model of 13 V-J features, ophthalmopathy was separated from stable hyperthyroidism.

Diagnoses were made from clinical symptoms, serum measures (thyroxine and TRAb), thyroid ultrasound and orbital computed tomography. Blood was sampled at initial diagnosis of hyperthyroidism, prior to onset of any ophthalmopathy symptoms. Trimming removed 8 bases at V and 0 bases at J, with 11 bases between. CDR3 length equals 14 residues. Per germline, CDR1 MDHEN and CDR2 SYDVKM. Sequenced: blood. The gene calls are TRBV28 and TRBJ1-5; no reliable D call. The sequence was collected from a woman aged 25-40 years with Graves' hyperthyroidism that later progressed to Graves' ophthalmopathy. CDR3 in DNA: TGTGCCAGCTCGCGCCCTTATAGCAATCAGCCCCAGCATTTT. Protein sequence: CASSRPYSNQPQHF.